The 30 T cell receptor beta chains below come from one sample, sequenced in a study of blood T cell repertoires in COVID-19. Measured with immunoSEQ multiplex PCR; TCRdb has only the in-frame clones, and not every one. The sample has hundreds of thousands of clones, 70% to 90% seen once; the top ten hold 9.5%. The sequenced sample consisted of PBMCs or T cells enriched from blood (not recorded which). The receptors shown here come from a woman in her 40s who had recovered from COVID-19.

This chain joins TRBV4-3 and TRBJ1-1; 7 bases map to TRBD1. The V gene end was trimmed by 3 bases and the J gene end by 10 bases; junction bases not matched to a gene: 11. The CDR3 runs to 14 residues. Per the germline V gene, CDR1 is LGHNA and CDR2 is YSLEER. The CDR3 coding sequence is TGCGCCAGCAGCCACATCGGACAGGTAGAAGGAGCTTTCTTT. It specifies CASSHIGQVEGAFF.

The rearrangement uses TRBV6-5 and TRBJ2-7, with TRBD1 matching 12 bases. Losses at the gene ends were 7 bases for V and 5 bases for J; bases not matched to a gene: 6. Per germline, CDR1 MNHEY and CDR2 SVGAGI. CDR3 length: 14 residues. CDR3 loop: CASITGTGGHEQYF. CDR3 in DNA: TGTGCCAGCATTACCGGGACAGGGGGCCACGAGCAGTACTTC.

The chain has TRBV6-1 and TRBJ2-7; possible D gene TRBD2, 7 bases. Germline CDR1 reads MNHNS; CDR2 reads SASEGT. The CDR3 runs to 15 residues. Trimming left V 2 bases short and J 4 bases short, with 15 bases between. CDR3 bases: TGTGCCAGCAGTGAATGGGGGGGGGCCGTATACGAGCAGTACTTC. It encodes CASSEWGGAVYEQYF.

The chain links TRBV7-9 to TRBJ2-7, with TRBD2 matching 8 bases. CDR1 and CDR2 (germline): SEHNR, FQNEAQ (reference sequence). The CDR3 length is 14 residues. With 9 bases clipped from V and 2 bases from J, the junction kept 9 bases outside the gene matches. CDR3 amino acids: CASSGTGGTYEQYF. CDR3 in DNA: TGTGCCAGTAGCGGGACTGGGGGAACCTACGAGCAGTACTTC.

This sequence joins TRBV11-3 and TRBJ2-3; 11 positions agree with TRBD2. CDR1 and CDR2 from the germline V gene are SGHNT and YENEEA. The V gene end was trimmed by 5 bases and the J gene end by 2 bases; junction bases not matched to a gene: 6. The CDR3 length is 16 residues. The CDR3 here is CASSPGLAEYTDTQYF. In DNA form, the CDR3 reads TGTGCCAGCAGCCCGGGACTAGCGGAATACACAGATACGCAGTATTTT.

The chain joins TRBV2 to TRBJ1-4; D is possibly TRBD1 (5 bases). The germline V gene encodes CDR1 SNHLY and CDR2 FYNNEI. With 0 bases removed from V and 10 bases from J, the gap between germline ends came to 15 bases. CDR3 length: 15 amino acids. Written as DNA, the CDR3 is TGTGCCAGCAGTGAAGCCGGGGGGAGGCTTGGAAAACTGTTTTTT. Translated: CASSEAGGRLGKLFF.

V is TRBV7-2 and J is TRBJ2-2; 13 nucleotides match TRBD2. The CDR3 covers 16 residues. Germline assignment: CDR1 SGHTA and CDR2 FQGNSA. V dropped 4 bases and J dropped 7; count of bases not matched to a gene: 6. Here the CDR3 reads CASSSGTSGNLGELFF. The DNA for the CDR3 is TGTGCCAGCAGCTCTGGGACTAGCGGGAACCTCGGGGAGCTGTTTTTT.

The chain combines TRBV5-4 with TRBJ2-3; tentatively, D is TRBD2 (5 bases). Trimming took off 4 bases at V and 3 bases at J, with 18 bases between the two ends. The germline CDR1 and CDR2 sequences are SGHNT and YYREEE (reference sequence). The CDR3 is 16 residues long. The CDR3 here is CASSTSSPARTDTQYF. The CDR3 DNA is TGTGCCAGCAGCACCTCTAGCCCCGCCAGGACAGATACGCAGTATTTT.

This clone has just a few counts. The J gene is TRBJ1-3, the V gene TRBV28; TRBD1 is a possible D gene (5 bases). V gave up 2 bases and J gave up 1 base, with 15 bases separating them. In germline, CDR1 is MDHEN, CDR2 SYDVKM. The CDR3 is 17 amino acids. CDR3 sequence (DNA): TGTGCCAGCAGTTTAGAGGCAGGGCTAGGATCTGGAAACACCATATATTTT. Translating gives CASSLEAGLGSGNTIYF.

This clone is a singleton in its sample. The chain is built from TRBV3-1 (or the pseudogene TRBV3-2) and TRBJ2-1, with 9 bases identical to TRBD1. V shed 4 bases, J shed 4 bases, and the junction held 5 bases outside the gene matches. CDR3 length: 15 residues. The germline V gene encodes CDR1 LGHDT and CDR2 YNNKEL (reference sequence). CDR3 sequence: CASSPGQGMYNEQFF. The CDR3 region has the DNA TGTGCCAGCAGCCCCGGACAGGGGATGTACAATGAGCAGTTCTTC.

V is TRBV19 and J is TRBJ1-1, with TRBD1 matching over 7 bases. CDR1 LNHDA and CDR2 SQIVND come from the germline V gene (reference sequence). CDR3 length: 16 amino acids. V gave up 7 bases and J gave up 2 bases; unmatched junction bases: 13. The CDR3 DNA follows: TGTGCCAGTACCCCGCGGTACTCAGGGGGTAACACTGAAGCTTTCTTT. Its protein is CASTPRYSGGNTEAFF.

The chain uses TRBV27 and TRBJ1-5; 8 bases agree with TRBD1. V lost 0 bases and J lost 4; bases outside the gene matches: 11. This CDR3 spans 18 amino acids. CDR1 MNHEY and CDR2 SMNVEV come from the germline V gene (reference sequence). In nucleotides, the CDR3 is TGTGCCAGCAGTTTATCGGGAATATACAGGGGGGGTAATCAGCCCCAGCATTTT. It encodes CASSLSGIYRGGNQPQHF.

The chain combines TRBV28 with TRBJ2-7, with 8 bases matching TRBD1. Trimming at V came to 4 bases and at J to 2 bases, leaving 10 bases not matched to a gene. The CDR3 has 16 amino acids. CDR1 and CDR2 (germline): MDHEN, SYDVKM. The CDR3 loop reads CASSSLDRGFTYEQYF. Written as DNA, the CDR3 is TGTGCCAGCAGTTCCCTCGACAGGGGATTCACCTACGAGCAGTACTTC.

This rearrangement joins TRBV5-1 to TRBJ2-3; D may be TRBD2 (5 bases). The V end lost 6 bases, the J end lost 5 bases, and 13 bases lay between the germline ends. Per the germline V gene, CDR1 is SGHRS and CDR2 is YFSETQ. The CDR3 sequence is 13 residues long. In nucleotides, the CDR3 is TGCGCCAGCACCGGACCCCGGGGAGATACGCAGTATTTT. Encoded protein: CASTGPRGDTQYF. The full variable domain, rest sourced from reference TRBV5-1 and TRBJ2-3, is KAGVTQTPRYLIKTRGQQVTLSCSPISGHRSVSWYQQTPGQGLQFLFEYFSETQRNKGNFPGRFSGRQFSNSRSEMNVSTLELGDSALYLCASTGPRGDTQYFGPGTRLTVL.

The chain couples TRBV7-2 to TRBJ2-7, with TRBD1 matching 8 bases. With V trimmed by 0 bases and J by 3 bases, 4 bases remained unmatched. Germline CDR1 is SGHTA and CDR2 is FQGNSA. This CDR3 contains 15 residues. CDR3 sequence: CASSLAQGAGYEQYF. The CDR3 nucleotides read TGTGCCAGCAGCTTAGCGCAGGGGGCGGGCTACGAGCAGTACTTC.

The rearrangement uses TRBV7-9 and TRBJ1-2; D gene uncertain. Per the germline V gene, CDR1 is SEHNR and CDR2 is FQNEAQ (reference sequence). Trimming pared 2 bases from V and 8 bases from J, leaving 12 bases between. This CDR3 spans 13 amino acids. CDR3 region: CASSLNGQSGYTF. CDR3 bases: TGTGCCAGCAGCTTAAATGGGCAGAGCGGCTACACCTTC. The full variable domain, in which reference TRBV7-9 and TRBJ1-2 provide the parts outside the CDR3, is DTGVSQNPRHKITKRGQNVTFRCDPISEHNRLYWYRQTLGQGPEFLTYFQNEAQLEKSRLLSDRFSAERPKGSFSTLEIQRTEQGDSAMYLCASSLNGQSGYTFGSGTRLTVV.

The gene calls are TRBV5-6 and TRBJ1-2; TRBD1 might be the D (5 bases). V was trimmed by 1 base and J by 8 bases, leaving 12 bases between them. Germline assignment: CDR1 SGHDT and CDR2 YYEEEE. This CDR3 is 13 amino acids long. The CDR3 sequence is CASSLSRVGGYTF. The CDR3 DNA is TGTGCCAGCAGCTTGTCCAGGGTCGGAGGCTACACCTTC.

In its sample, this clone was seen a few times. Within the sample, other DNA sequences also encode this same CDR3. The genes are TRBV11-3 and TRBJ2-1; no clear D. CDR1 SGHNT and CDR2 YENEEA come from the germline V gene. This CDR3 has 11 residues. V shed 6 bases and J shed 4 bases, with 4 bases lying between them. CDR3: CASRQYNEQFF. The CDR3 coding sequence is TGTGCCAGCAGACAATACAATGAGCAGTTCTTC. Full variable domain (missing parts from reference TRBV11-3 and TRBJ2-1): EAGVVQSPRYKIIEKKQPVAFWCNPISGHNTLYWYLQNLGQGPELLIRYENEEAVDDSQLPKDRFSAERLKGVDSTLKIQPAELGDSAVYLCASRQYNEQFFGPGTRLTVL.

The CDR3 nucleotides read TGTGCCAGCAGCCCACAGATCCGGGGAGAGGGCACTGAAGCTTTCTTT. Translating gives CASSPQIRGEGTEAFF. The J gene is TRBJ1-1, the V gene TRBV9, with no clear D. V lost 4 bases to trimming and J lost 4 bases, with 20 bases between them. The CDR3 covers 16 residues. Germline V gene lookup returns CDR1 SGDLS and CDR2 YYNGEE.

This clone has a single count. V is TRBV6-5 and J is TRBJ2-1; 9 nucleotides agree with TRBD2. The germline V gene encodes CDR1 MNHEY and CDR2 SVGAGI. The V gene end was trimmed by 5 bases and the J gene end by 6 bases; junction bases not matched to a gene: 8. This CDR3 has 15 amino acids. The CDR3 sequence: CASSLQGLATNEQFF. CDR3 coding DNA: TGTGCCAGCAGTCTACAGGGACTAGCCACCAATGAGCAGTTCTTC.

As for this clone: The identical CDR3 is also encoded by other nucleotide sequences in the sample. This chain joins TRBV7-2 and TRBJ2-1, with D maybe TRBD2 (6 bases). The V and J ends lost 5 bases and 0 bases respectively, with 11 bases between them. Germline V gene lookup returns CDR1 SGHTA and CDR2 FQGNSA. The CDR3 sequence is 15 residues long. The CDR3 region has the DNA TGTGCCAGCAGCCTAGACGGGGGCTCCTACAATGAGCAGTTCTTC. This gives the protein CASSLDGGSYNEQFF.

The CDR3 sequence: CASSYFTLNTEAFF. The CDR3, as DNA: TGTGCCAGCAGTTACTTTACATTGAACACTGAAGCTTTCTTT. The V call is TRBV6-2 or TRBV6-3, the J call TRBJ1-1; D unresolved. Between the trimmed V and J ends, which lost 1 base and 0 bases, there was a span of 6 bases. Germline CDR1 reads MNHEY; CDR2 reads SVGEGT. The CDR3 consists of 14 residues.

V is TRBV7-2 and J is TRBJ2-7, with D hard to call. The CDR3 totals 13 residues. The ends were cut back, 1 base at V and 3 bases at J, with 7 bases in the middle. Germline loops: CDR1 SGHTA, CDR2 FQGNSA. The CDR3 DNA is TGTGCCAGCAGCTTAGAACGGGTCTACGAGCAGTACTTC. It is translated as CASSLERVYEQYF.

The V gene is TRBV7-9, the J gene TRBJ2-7; tentatively, D is TRBD1 (6 bases). This CDR3 is built from 13 residues. Germline V gene sequence: CDR1 SEHNR, CDR2 FQNEAQ (reference sequence). Trimming pared 1 base from V and 2 bases from J, leaving 6 bases between. Written as DNA, the CDR3 is TGTGCCAGCAGCTTAGGGGACACCTACGAGCAGTACTTC. It specifies CASSLGDTYEQYF.

The chain recombines TRBV14 with TRBJ1-2; 7 bases are a match to TRBD1. J lost 3 bases, V lost 0 bases, and 7 bases had no gene match. The V gene's germline CDR1 is SGHDN and CDR2 FVKESK. The CDR3 sequence is 16 residues long. CDR3 region: CASSQDWGTDYYGYTF. CDR3 bases: TGTGCCAGCAGCCAAGATTGGGGGACAGATTACTATGGCTACACCTTC.

The chain carries TRBV28 and TRBJ2-7; D possibly corresponds to TRBD2 (6 bases). This CDR3 contains 13 residues. Germline values: CDR1 MDHEN, CDR2 SYDVKM. V lost 6 bases, J lost 5 bases, and 14 bases lay in between. The CDR3 DNA follows: TGTGCCAGCAGCACACCGCCGGGGGACGAGCAGTACTTC. As protein: CASSTPPGDEQYF.

This clone was seen a single time. The CDR3, as DNA: TGTGCCAGCAGCCCTAAGGCAGGGAGGAGCTCCTACGAGCAGTACTTC. Protein product: CASSPKAGRSSYEQYF. The gene calls are TRBV5-4 and TRBJ2-7, with D maybe TRBD2 (6 bases). The CDR3 spans 16 residues. V dropped 4 bases and J dropped 0 bases, with 17 bases sitting between them. CDR1 and CDR2 from the germline V gene are SGHNT and YYREEE (reference sequence).

V usage is TRBV5-5 and J usage is TRBJ2-7, with 8 bases identical to TRBD2. After removal of 0 bases from V and 1 base from J, the junction contained 6 bases not matched to a gene. The CDR3 runs 16 residues. The germline V gene has CDR1 SGHKS and CDR2 YYEKEE (reference sequence). CDR3 region: CASSLAGQRESYEQYF. In nucleotides, the CDR3 is TGTGCCAGCAGCTTGGCCGGACAGCGGGAGTCCTACGAGCAGTACTTC.

This chain links TRBV5-4 with TRBJ1-1, with 8 bases identical to TRBD1. The germline V gene has CDR1 SGHNT and CDR2 YYREEE (reference sequence). The CDR3 covers 13 residues. J lost 6 bases, V lost 4 bases, and 5 bases had no gene match. CDR3 loop: CASSPQGAAEAFF. As DNA, the CDR3 is TGTGCCAGCAGCCCTCAGGGGGCAGCTGAAGCTTTCTTT. The entire variable domain, with the rest obtained from reference TRBV5-4 and TRBJ1-1, is as follows: ETGVTQSPTHLIKTRGQQVTLRCSSQSGHNTVSWYQQALGQGPQFIFQYYREEENGRGNFPPRFSGLQFPNYSSELNVNALELDDSALYLCASSPQGAAEAFFGQGTRLTVV.

The chain links TRBV3-1 (or the pseudogene TRBV3-2) to TRBJ2-7; no clear D. V was pared by 1 base and J by 7 bases, with 11 bases between. Germline CDR1 LGHDT, CDR2 YNNKEL (reference sequence). CDR3 length: 13 residues. The CDR3 loop is CASSQGGAGEQYF. The DNA of the CDR3 is TGTGCCAGCAGCCAAGGCGGCGCTGGGGAGCAGTACTTC.